These 15 T cell receptor beta chains were all obtained from the same sample, sequenced in a study of shared clonotypes between healthy human individuals. Assay: immunoSEQ multiplex PCR; the TCRdb copy retains only in-frame clones and omits some. The table includes roughly 2,000,000 clones, roughly 94% detected once. CD45RO-negative, CCR7-positively selected cells formed the naive CD8 fraction, excluding terminally differentiated effector memory CD45RA+ cells. Sequenced sample: naive CD8+ T cells sorted from blood. The receptor source for this set is a young man in good health.

This rearrangement joins TRBV25-1 to TRBJ2-7; D ambiguous. V lost 10 bases to trimming and J lost 1 base, with 14 bases between them. The length of the CDR3 is 13 residues. Germline V gives CDR1 MGHDK, CDR2 SYGVNS. The DNA for the CDR3 is TGTGCCATCGGACCAGTGGAATCCTACGAGCAGTACTTC. As protein: CAIGPVESYEQYF.

This chain links TRBV7-9 with TRBJ2-3; perhaps TRBD2 as D (6 bases). The CDR3 spans 16 residues. Trimming removed 0 bases at V and 0 bases at J, with 10 bases between. In germline, CDR1 is SEHNR, CDR2 FQNEAQ (reference sequence). DNA of the CDR3: TGTGCCAGCAGCTTAGCGTTGACTAGTAGCACAGATACGCAGTATTTT. Amino acid sequence: CASSLALTSSTDTQYF.

The chain links TRBV5-6 to TRBJ1-2; TRBD1 might be the D (5 bases). V dropped 3 bases and J dropped 8 bases, with 14 bases sitting between them. The CDR3 has 13 residues. Germline assignment: CDR1 SGHDT and CDR2 YYEEEE. The CDR3 DNA reads as TGTGCCAGCAGCTACGGGACTCCGAACGGCTACACCTTC. It is translated as CASSYGTPNGYTF.

The chain couples TRBV28 to TRBJ2-7, with 9 bases fitting TRBD1. Trimming took 6 bases from V and 5 from J; bases not matched to a gene: 5. The germline CDR1 and CDR2 sequences are MDHEN and SYDVKM. The CDR3 sequence is 13 residues long. CDR3 DNA: TGTGCCAGCAGATTACAGGGGGCGGACGAGCAGTACTTC. This sequence encodes CASRLQGADEQYF.

This chain links TRBV14 with TRBJ2-5, with 8 nucleotides matching TRBD1. The germline V gene has CDR1 SGHDN and CDR2 FVKESK. This CDR3 contains 17 residues. After removal of 0 bases from V and 5 bases from J, the junction contained 11 bases not matched to a gene. The chain's CDR3 is CASSQEGDRGYTETQYF. The CDR3 region has the DNA TGTGCCAGCAGCCAAGAAGGTGACAGGGGCTATACGGAGACCCAGTACTTC.

This clone was detected once. V and J are TRBV15 and TRBJ1-2, with 8 nucleotides matching TRBD1. Losses at the gene ends were 2 bases for V and 3 bases for J; bases not matched to a gene: 8. The germline V gene has CDR1 LNHNV and CDR2 YYDKDF (reference sequence). The CDR3 covers 16 residues. The CDR3 bases are TGTGCCACCAGCAGACCGCCCCCGGGACAGGACTATGGCTACACCTTC. Translation gives CATSRPPPGQDYGYTF.

This chain connects TRBV19 to TRBJ2-1, with no clear D. The germline V gene has CDR1 LNHDA and CDR2 SQIVND (reference sequence). The ends were cut back, 10 bases at V and 0 bases at J, with 10 bases in the middle. The CDR3 sequence is 13 residues long. CDR3 nucleotides: TGTGCCACTCGAGAGATCTCCTACAATGAGCAGTTCTTC. As protein: CATREISYNEQFF.

This clone was recorded once. Written as DNA, the CDR3 is TGCGCCAGCAGCCAAGAGGTTGGGACAGATACGCAGTATTTT. Amino acid sequence: CASSQEVGTDTQYF. V usage is TRBV4-3 and J usage is TRBJ2-3; D unresolved. CDR3 length: 14 residues. The germline gives CDR1 LGHNA, CDR2 YSLEER. V gave up 0 bases and J gave up 3 bases, with 7 bases separating them.

The rearrangement joins TRBV4-1 to TRBJ1-2; weak D call: TRBD1 (6 bases). Trimming took 1 base from V and 6 from J, leaving 9 bases between them. Germline-derived CDR1 and CDR2 are MGHRA and YSYEKL. The CDR3 is 13 amino acids. CDR3 sequence: CASSQGAGDGYTF. DNA of the CDR3: TGCGCCAGCAGCCAAGGGGCAGGGGATGGCTACACCTTC.

The rearrangement joins TRBV10-3 to TRBJ2-5; D uncertain. V dropped 2 bases and J dropped 2 bases, with 6 bases sitting between them. Germline CDR1 is ENHRY and CDR2 is SYGVKD. The CDR3 covers 13 residues. CDR3 loop: CAISEEGQETQYF. In DNA, the CDR3 is TGTGCCATCAGTGAGGAAGGACAAGAGACCCAGTACTTC.

This sequence joins TRBV2 and TRBJ2-2, with D possibly TRBD1 on 5 matching bases. The CDR3 is 15 residues long. Between the trimmed V and J ends, which lost 4 bases and 1 base, there was a span of 10 bases. Germline CDR1 is SNHLY and CDR2 is FYNNEI. CDR3 protein: CASSGVTENTGELFF. CDR3 nucleotide sequence: TGTGCCAGCAGTGGAGTGACAGAGAACACCGGGGAGCTGTTTTTT.

The gene calls are TRBV7-6 and TRBJ2-7; 10 nucleotides align to TRBD2. The CDR3 is 16 amino acids. V trimming: 0 bases; J trimming: 4 bases; junction bases outside the gene matches: 6. CDR1 and CDR2 from the germline V gene are SGHVS and FNYEAQ. CDR3 sequence (DNA): TGTGCCAGCAGCTTAGCGCCCGCTAGCGGGAGTTACGAGCAGTACTTC. Protein product: CASSLAPASGSYEQYF. The full variable domain, its missing parts supplied by reference TRBV7-6 and TRBJ2-7, is GAGVSQSPRYKVTKRGQDVALRCDPISGHVSLYWYRQALGQGPEFLTYFNYEAQQDKSGLPNDRFSAERPEGSISTLTIQRTEQRDSAMYRCASSLAPASGSYEQYFGPGTRLTVT.

This rearrangement joins TRBV2 to TRBJ2-7; D might be TRBD1 or TRBD2, each matching 5 bases. CDR3 length: 17 residues. Trimming shortened V by 8 bases and J by 0 bases, and 23 bases separated the two germline ends. From germline, CDR1 is SNHLY and CDR2 FYNNEI. The CDR3 protein is CASSRDRILSSSYEQYF. In DNA form, the CDR3 reads TGTGCCAGCTCCCGGGACCGTATACTTTCTAGCTCCTACGAGCAGTACTTC. Full variable domain (missing parts from reference TRBV2 and TRBJ2-7): EPEVTQTPSHQVTQMGQEVILRCVPISNHLYFYWYRQILGQKVEFLVSFYNNEISEKSEIFDDQFSVERPDGSNFTLKIRSTKLEDSAMYFCASSRDRILSSSYEQYFGPGTRLTVT.

V and J are TRBV29-1 and TRBJ2-2, with D perhaps TRBD2 (6 bases). The CDR3 totals 14 residues. V was clipped by 5 bases and J by 1 base, with 11 bases between them. In germline, CDR1 is SQVTM, CDR2 ANQGSEA. In nucleotides, the CDR3 is TGCAGCGTTTTCGCGGGGATGAACACCGGGGAGCTGTTTTTT. Residues: CSVFAGMNTGELFF.

The rearrangement joins TRBV7-9 to TRBJ2-3; unclear D gene. Germline CDR1 reads SEHNR; CDR2 reads FQNEAQ (reference sequence). CDR3 length: 13 residues. Trimming took 6 bases from V and 6 from J, leaving 13 bases between them. The CDR3 nucleotides are TGTGCCAGCAGAATAAGCTCGAGTGATACGCAGTATTTT. This gives the protein CASRISSSDTQYF.